The source of this T cell receptor (beta chain) is a study of graft-versus-host responses after intestinal transplantation. Study-level information: Those transplanted obtained multivisceral, liver-intestinal, or isolated intestinal grafts. Tacrolimus and steroids were given for two to three years to all recipients after anti-thymocyte globulin induction.

Germline assignment: CDR1 SGHAT and CDR2 FQNNGV. The CDR3 is 16 residues long. The V gene lost 1 base and the J gene lost 0 bases, with 7 bases spanning the gap. General study results and limits: Marrow from the recipient contained GvH clones, some of which had appeared first in ileum or blood.

Processed graft tissue released its intraepithelial and lamina propria lymphocytes. A note on this clone: What it binds is not known.

Profiling relied on immunoSEQ multiplex PCR, and the TCRdb table lists in-frame clones only, not all of them. The sample has just over 5,000 clones, around 72% seen once. The chain carries TRBV11-2 and TRBJ2-6; D possibly corresponds to TRBD1 (6 bases). The sequencing here drew on ileum tissue, taken around 250 days after intestinal transplant. This sequence originates from a human patient who received an intestinal transplant, so some T cells may come from the graft donor. The CDR3 DNA sequence: TGTGCCAGCAGCTTAGGGACAGCCTCTGGGGCCAACGTCCTGACTTTC. The encoded protein is CASSLGTASGANVLTF.